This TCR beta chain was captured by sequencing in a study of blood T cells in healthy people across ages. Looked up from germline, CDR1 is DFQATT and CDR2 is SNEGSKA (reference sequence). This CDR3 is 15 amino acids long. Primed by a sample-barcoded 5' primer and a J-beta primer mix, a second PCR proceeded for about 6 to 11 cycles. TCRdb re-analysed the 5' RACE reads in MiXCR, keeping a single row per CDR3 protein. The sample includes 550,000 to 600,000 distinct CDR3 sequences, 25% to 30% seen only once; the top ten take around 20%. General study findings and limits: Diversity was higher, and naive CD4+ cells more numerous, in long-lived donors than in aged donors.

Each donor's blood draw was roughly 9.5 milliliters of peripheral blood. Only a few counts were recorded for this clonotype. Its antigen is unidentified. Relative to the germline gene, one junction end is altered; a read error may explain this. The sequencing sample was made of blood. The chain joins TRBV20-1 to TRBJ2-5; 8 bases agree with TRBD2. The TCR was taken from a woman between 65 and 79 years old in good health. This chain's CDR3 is CSARPAGEPQETRYF. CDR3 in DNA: TGCAGTGCTAGACCAGCGGGGGAGCCTCAAGAGACCCGGTACTTC.